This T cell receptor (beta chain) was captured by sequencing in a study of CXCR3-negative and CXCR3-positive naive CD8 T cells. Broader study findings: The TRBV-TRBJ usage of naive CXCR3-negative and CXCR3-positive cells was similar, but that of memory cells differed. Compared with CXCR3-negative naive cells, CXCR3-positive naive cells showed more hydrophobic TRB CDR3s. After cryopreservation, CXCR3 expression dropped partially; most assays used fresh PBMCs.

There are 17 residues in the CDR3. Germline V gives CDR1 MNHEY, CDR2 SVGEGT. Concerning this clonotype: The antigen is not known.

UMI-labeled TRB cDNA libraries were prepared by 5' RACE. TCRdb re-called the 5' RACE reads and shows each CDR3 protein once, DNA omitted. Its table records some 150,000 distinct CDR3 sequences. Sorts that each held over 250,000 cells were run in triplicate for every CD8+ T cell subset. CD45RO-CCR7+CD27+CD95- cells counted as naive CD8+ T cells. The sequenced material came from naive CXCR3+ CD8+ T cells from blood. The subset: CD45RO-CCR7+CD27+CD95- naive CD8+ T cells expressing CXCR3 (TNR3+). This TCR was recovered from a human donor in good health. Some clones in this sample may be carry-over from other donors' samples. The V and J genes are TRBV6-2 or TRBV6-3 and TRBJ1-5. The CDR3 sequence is CASSYSQDGHSNQPQHF.